This entry lists 8 T cell receptor beta chains sequenced from one sample in a study of tumor-infiltrating T cells and Merkel cell polyomavirus. Study-wide context: The study examined CD8+ T cells specific for the Merkel cell polyomavirus KLL epitope.

Assay: immunoSEQ multiplex PCR; the TCRdb copy retains only in-frame clones and omits some. The sample records 2,500 to 3,500 clones, approximately 84% being singletons. All patients' tumors stained robustly positive for Merkel cell polyomavirus Large T antigen by immunohistochemistry. Material: tumor tissue. All receptors come from a man aged 50 to 60 with Merkel cell carcinoma.

The chain employs TRBV28 and TRBJ2-7; TRBD1 agrees at 9 bases. Looked up from germline, CDR1 is MDHEN and CDR2 is SYDVKM. This CDR3 contains 16 residues. V gave up 3 bases and J gave up 2 bases; unmatched junction bases: 8. This CDR3 reads CASSFSGTGFPYEQYV. CDR3 DNA: TGTGCCAGCAGTTTCTCCGGGACAGGGTTCCCCTACGAGCAGTACGTC.

The chain couples TRBV7-9 to TRBJ1-1; D unclear. Trimming cost V 5 bases and J 8 bases, with 15 bases left between them. This CDR3 has 13 amino acids. The V gene's germline CDR1 is SEHNR and CDR2 FQNEAQ (reference sequence). DNA for the CDR3: TGTGCCAGCAGCCATGGGGAGGGAGGAGAAGCTTTCTTT. Amino acid sequence: CASSHGEGGEAFF. The whole variable domain, filled in from reference TRBV7-9 and TRBJ1-1, reads DTGVSQNPRHKITKRGQNVTFRCDPISEHNRLYWYRQTLGQGPEFLTYFQNEAQLEKSRLLSDRFSAERPKGSFSTLEIQRTEQGDSAMYLCASSHGEGGEAFFGQGTRLTVV.

Sample share makes this clone large. V and J are TRBV6-1 and TRBJ1-5; D is undetermined. The ends were cut back, 6 bases at V and 0 bases at J, with 12 bases in the middle. Germline CDR1 and CDR2: MNHNS and SASEGT. This CDR3 comprises 15 residues. The CDR3 loop reads CASRGRVYSNQPQHF. The CDR3 nucleotides are TGTGCCAGCAGGGGCAGAGTATATAGCAATCAGCCCCAGCATTTT.

This clone is hyperexpanded (1% or more). The rearrangement links TRBV7-4 to TRBJ1-1; no reliable D call. Trimming took off 3 bases at V and 3 bases at J, with 11 bases between the two ends. The CDR3 spans 14 residues. The germline gives CDR1 SGHVT, CDR2 SQSDAQ. CDR3 amino acids: CASSFRVWDTEAFF. The CDR3 coding sequence is TGTGCCAGCAGCTTCCGGGTTTGGGACACTGAAGCTTTCTTT.

V is TRBV5-1 and J is TRBJ1-2, with TRBD1 matching 10 bases. This CDR3 contains 14 residues. V lost 4 bases and J lost 8; bases outside the gene matches: 8. Germline loops: CDR1 SGHRS, CDR2 YFSETQ. CDR3 DNA sequence: TGCGCCAGCAGCCTGGGACAGGGGAATAGGGGCTACACCTTC. Translated, it gives CASSLGQGNRGYTF.

The chain is built from TRBV21-1 and TRBJ2-3; the table gives TRBD1 as D, unverified against the DNA. TRBV21-1 counts as a pseudogene. The CDR3 contains 18 residues. CDR3 amino acids: CASSLGVTQGPSTDTQYF. In DNA, the CDR3 is TGTGCCAGCAGCCTGGGGGTGACACAGGGACCTAGCACAGATACGCAGTATTTT.

The rearrangement uses TRBV2 and TRBJ1-1; the D is unclear. The CDR3 is 13 amino acids. V was shortened by 8 bases and J by 3 bases, with 13 bases between the two germline ends. Germline CDR1 reads SNHLY; CDR2 reads FYNNEI. The CDR3 coding sequence is TGTGCCAGCCAGCGGGAGCGGGACACTGAAGCTTTCTTT. This codes for CASQRERDTEAFF.

The chain has TRBV27 and TRBJ2-7, with 9 bases aligning to TRBD1. Germline V lookup: CDR1 MNHEY, CDR2 SMNVEV (reference sequence). J was trimmed by 4 bases and V by 5 bases; bases with no gene match: 9. This CDR3 is 15 amino acids long. CDR3 coding DNA: TGTGCCAGCAGTCCGGGACAGGGAGGGGGATACGAGCAGTACTTC. Protein: CASSPGQGGGYEQYF.